This TCR beta chain derives from a study of T-cell reconstitution after alpha-beta-depleted transplantation in children (dated by TCRdb to between 2015 and 2016). The study in broad terms: Using TCR repertoire profiling, the study quantitatively followed how T-cell immune reconstitution unfolded in children after TCRalphabeta/CD19-depleted allogeneic hematopoietic cell transplantation.

Trimming leaves V shorter by 7 bases and J shorter by 5 bases, with the junction holding 8 bases beyond the gene matches. The CDR3 goes from the cysteine to the phenylalanine over 15 residues. The entry retains the CDR3 DNA only, 45 bases that are in frame from base 1. The library was produced with PCR. Sequenced on an Illumina HiSeq 2500. To normalize quantification of the TCRbeta repertoire, the TCR libraries were built with molecular barcoding that relied on unique molecular identifiers. TCRdb trimmed the raw reads at Q25, called clones with MiXCR and kept productive beta chains. Each CDR3 protein gets just one entry, which takes the most common genes and DNA from the rows behind it. Within this sample are about 690,000 distinct CDR3 sequences, with around 17% of them counted one time only. Approximately 1% of the sample is taken by the ten largest. With respect to this clonotype: The target of this receptor is not known. Base qualities are not provided; no much larger clone lies one nucleotide away.

The rearrangement joined TRBV12-3 or TRBV12-4 to TRBJ1-5; TRBD1 matches 10 bases in the middle. This clonotype was sampled from a human donor who donated a stem cell graft to a child with acute myeloid leukemia. The sample here was PBMCs from the stem cell graft donor, taken from the stem cell graft. At the DNA level, the sequence is TGTGCCAGCAAAGACAGGGGGCGCAATTATCAGCCCCAGCATTTT. It translates to CASKDRGRNYQPQHF.